A selection of T cell receptor beta chains follows, all from one sample in a study of T cells after yellow fever vaccination. TCRdb reprocessed the 5' RACE reads with MiXCR, giving one entry per CDR3 protein. Among around 110,000 distinct CDR3 sequences, roughly 8.9% were seen once, and the ten largest hold about 25%. The specimen comprised CD8+ T cells sorted from PBMCs, sampled 45 days after the yellow fever booster vaccination. These receptors came from a man aged 25-45 years who received the YFV17D yellow fever vaccine. Both conserved end residues are part of each CDR3. Fields, in order: V gene, clone size, D gene, J gene, CDR3 DNA, CDR3 protein. D genes are given only for firm matches. Size tells how often a clone was seen (once, few, many) or the class of an expanded clone, and some rows leave it out.

>TRBV7-2|many|.|TRBJ1-4
TGTGCCAGCAGCTTAAGCCTATCGGTGACTCCTCGCACTAATGAAAAACTGTTTTTT
CASSLSLSVTPRTNEKLFF
>TRBV9|.|.|TRBJ2-1
TGTGCCAGCAGCGTAGGTTCGCTAGCAACCAATGAGCAGTTCTTC
CASSVGSLATNEQFF
>TRBV27|many|.|TRBJ1-1
TGTGCCAGCGGATCGGGACACGCCGAAGCTTTCTTT
CASGSGHAEAFF
>TRBV6-5|.|TRBD1|TRBJ2-7
TGTGCCAGCAGTTACGATATCCCGGGACAGGGGAGGTACGAGCAGTACTTC
CASSYDIPGQGRYEQYF
>TRBV6-1|many|.|TRBJ2-1
TGTGCCAGCAGTGAAGAGAGTAACTCCTACAATGAGCAGTTCTTC
CASSEESNSYNEQFF
>TRBV2|many|.|TRBJ2-2
TGTGCCAGCAGTGGGGAGCCGGGAATACGGAGCACCGGGGAGCTGTTTTTT
CASSGEPGIRSTGELFF
>TRBV12-3/TRBV12-4|many|.|TRBJ2-3
TGTGCCAGCGGGAGCGGACTAACAGATACGCAGTATTTT
CASGSGLTDTQYF
>TRBV29-1|few|.|TRBJ1-1
TGCAGCGTTGTTGGGGGGGTATGGGGACTGAACACTGAAGCTTTCTTT
CSVVGGVWGLNTEAFF
>TRBV5-1|many|.|TRBJ2-7
TGCGCCAGCAGCTTGAATTCACAGGGAGGTACCTACGAGCAGTACTTC
CASSLNSQGGTYEQYF
>TRBV7-9|many|.|TRBJ2-7
TGTGCCAGCAGCTTCGAGGGTTTCAACGAGCAGTACTTC
CASSFEGFNEQYF
>TRBV29-1|.|.|TRBJ2-1
TGCAGCGTTGTTTGGACAGACTACAATGAGCAGTTCTTC
CSVVWTDYNEQFF
>TRBV27|few|.|TRBJ1-1
TGTGCCAGCAGTTTGAGGGGCCGGATGAACACTGAAGCTTTCTTT
CASSLRGRMNTEAFF
>TRBV29-1|many|.|TRBJ2-7
TGCAGCGTTAAGGTCAACAGGGTATACTCCTACGAGCAGTACTTC
CSVKVNRVYSYEQYF
>TRBV27|many|.|TRBJ2-1
TGTGCCAGCTTTGGAGAGCCGAGCTACAATGAGCAGTTCTTC
CASFGEPSYNEQFF
>TRBV29-1|.|.|TRBJ2-1
TGCAGCGTTGAAGATCTTCTAGAATCCAGCGAGGTGGGGAATGAGCAGTTCTTC
CSVEDLLESSEVGNEQFF
>TRBV6-5|many|.|TRBJ2-1
TGTGCCAGCAGCCTACCTTACACCAATGAGCAGTTCTTC
CASSLPYTNEQFF
>TRBV13|many|TRBD2|TRBJ2-1
TGTGCCAGCAGCTCCACCAGCGGGAGGCTGTGGGATGAGCAGTTCTTC
CASSSTSGRLWDEQFF
>TRBV6-2/TRBV6-3|many|TRBD2|TRBJ2-7
TGTGCCAGCAGTTTTACGGGAGGTTCCCACGAGCAGTACTTC
CASSFTGGSHEQYF
>TRBV20-1|many|.|TRBJ2-1
TGCAGTGCTAGGGTCGCGACGGGACTTCCCAATGAGCAGTTCTTC
CSARVATGLPNEQFF
>TRBV5-4|many|.|TRBJ2-7
TGTGCCAGCAGCTTGGAGGAGGGTCCGTACGAGCAGTACTTC
CASSLEEGPYEQYF
>TRBV4-2|many|.|TRBJ2-7
TGTGCCAGCAGCCAACAGCAAAGGGGCGGCGCTTCCTACGAGCAGTACTTC
CASSQQQRGGASYEQYF
>TRBV11-2|few|.|TRBJ2-7
TGTGCCAGCAGCTTCGGAGGGTTGGAGTACTTC
CASSFGGLEYF
>TRBV7-9|many|TRBD2|TRBJ2-5
TGTGCCAGCAGCTCTCTCGGCGGGACTAGGGCGATCGATGGGGAGACCCAGTACTTC
CASSSLGGTRAIDGETQYF
>TRBV27|many|.|TRBJ2-7
TGTGCCAGCAGTTATCCGGGACCGGGGCACGAGCAGTACTTC
CASSYPGPGHEQYF
>TRBV21-1|many|.|TRBJ2-5
TGTGCCAGCAGCAAGGACCCCTTTACCCGGCTGAGGGGCCAAGAGACCCAGTACTTC
CASSKDPFTRLRGQETQYF
>TRBV15|few|.|TRBJ2-7
TGTGCCACCAGCAGAGATCGTCCGGCCCGCTCCTCCTACGAGCAGTACTTC
CATSRDRPARSSYEQYF
>TRBV2|many|.|TRBJ2-1
TGTGCCAGCAGTGAAAGGTATGAGCAGTTCTTC
CASSERYEQFF
>TRBV10-3|many|.|TRBJ2-5
TGTGCCATCAGTGAACGGGAAGAGACCCAGTACTTC
CAISEREETQYF
>TRBV29-1|.|.|TRBJ2-7
TGCAGCGTTGTGGATCCCTCCTACGAGCAGTACTTC
CSVVDPSYEQYF
>TRBV6-1|many|.|TRBJ2-1
TGTGCCAGCAGTGAAAATTCCGTCGTCGGTGAGCAGTTCTTC
CASSENSVVGEQFF
>TRBV29-1|many|.|TRBJ2-7
TGCAGCGTTAGGGTCGGGGAGCAGTACTTC
CSVRVGEQYF
>TRBV14|few|.|TRBJ2-1
TGTGCCAGCAACCCAAGTAGCTTAAGCTCCTACAATGAGCAGTTCTTC
CASNPSSLSSYNEQFF
>TRBV27|.|.|TRBJ2-5
TGTGCCAGCACCCAGAGAGGGAACCAAGAGACCCAGTACTTC
CASTQRGNQETQYF
>TRBV15|many|.|TRBJ2-1
TGTGCCACCAGCCCCCGGACTAACTCCTACAATGAGCAGTTCTTC
CATSPRTNSYNEQFF
>TRBV27|many|.|TRBJ2-1
TGTGCCAGCAGTTTAGGGCTGTCCGGGACCACTAATGAGCAGTTCTTC
CASSLGLSGTTNEQFF
>TRBV12-3/TRBV12-4|many|TRBD2|TRBJ2-5
TGTGCCAGCAGTTCCCCGGGACTAGCGGGAGAAGAGACCCAGTACTTC
CASSSPGLAGEETQYF
>TRBV14|.|TRBD2|TRBJ2-1
TGTGCCAGCAGCCATTGGGACGGGAGACTAGCGGGAGCTCCGTATGAGCAGTTCTTC
CASSHWDGRLAGAPYEQFF
>TRBV27|few|TRBD2|TRBJ2-1
TGTGCCAGCAGACTAGCGGGAGTGGGTTACAATGAGCAGTTCTTC
CASRLAGVGYNEQFF
>TRBV27|many|.|TRBJ1-2
TGTGCCAGCAGTTTATCGCAGGGTGCCTATGGCTACACCTTC
CASSLSQGAYGYTF
>TRBV4-3|many|TRBD2|TRBJ2-3
TGCGCCAGCAGCCAAGATTTGGCTAGCGGGCCTAGCACAGATACGCAGTATTTT
CASSQDLASGPSTDTQYF
>TRBV9|.|.|TRBJ2-7
TGTGCCAGCAGCATAACAGGGCAGGGTTTGGACGAGCAGTACTTC
CASSITGQGLDEQYF
>TRBV14|.|.|TRBJ1-2
TGTGCCAGCAGCCAAGAGTTCGCCGGTGGCTACACCTTC
CASSQEFAGGYTF
>TRBV12-5|many|.|TRBJ1-5
TGTGCTAGTGGGGCAGACGTTCAGCCCCAGCATTTT
CASGADVQPQHF
>TRBV9|many|.|TRBJ2-5
TGTGCCAGCAGCTCAGGGGTACCTCAAGAGACCCAGTACTTC
CASSSGVPQETQYF
>TRBV6-1|.|.|TRBJ1-5
TGTGCCAGCAGTGGCGGGCAGGACCACAATCAGCCCCAGCATTTT
CASSGGQDHNQPQHF
>TRBV10-3|many|TRBD1|TRBJ2-3
TGTGCCATCACCAAGACAGGGGCCACAGATACGCAGTATTTT
CAITKTGATDTQYF
>TRBV6-5|many|.|TRBJ1-1
TGTGCCAGCACCATAGGGGAGAACACTGAAGCTTTCTTT
CASTIGENTEAFF
>TRBV29-1|few|.|TRBJ2-7
TGCAGCGTTGAGGTAGGGGTCGAGCAGTACTTC
CSVEVGVEQYF